What follows is one TCR beta chain and its context. Produced via immunoSEQ multiplex PCR; TCRdb's table is partial and in-frame only. The data contain 190,000 or so clones, about 77% of them singletons. The data are from a study of blood T cell repertoires in COVID-19. Study as a whole: COVID-19 samples from acute and convalescent phases originated in the United States, Italy and Spain.

In germline, CDR1 is SGHVS, CDR2 FQNEAQ. With 1 base clipped from V and 2 bases from J, the junction kept 3 bases outside the gene matches. The CDR3 covers 16 residues. V gene TRBV7-8 combines with J gene TRBJ2-3; 10 positions agree with TRBD1. Sequenced input: peripheral blood. This receptor was obtained from a woman aged 80 or over with active or convalescent COVID-19. This CDR3 is CASSLGQGAHTDTQYF. The DNA of the CDR3 is TGTGCCAGCAGCTTAGGACAGGGGGCACACACAGATACGCAGTATTTT.